This T cell receptor beta chain was identified during a study of T cells in Graves' hyperthyroidism and ophthalmopathy. Study conclusions and caveats: From stable hyperthyroidism, ophthalmopathy was separated by a 13 V-J model.

Patients aged 18 to 65 with hyperthyroidism were newly diagnosed, with duration under 2 months. Uncontrolled infections, other autoimmune diseases, pregnancy or lactation led to exclusion of patients. CDR3 size: 16 residues. The V end lost 1 base, the J end lost 8 bases, and 17 bases lay between the germline ends. RNA transcripts yielded amplified TCR beta CDR3 regions. The HTBI primer set drove a first-round RT-PCR of the TCR CDR3. TCRdb independently ran MiXCR on the multiplex PCR reads; one entry per CDR3 protein. Here the sample spans fewer than 350,000 distinct CDR3 sequences, about 14% being singletons. With regard to this clonotype: Its antigen is not known.

The sample consisted of blood. This sequence originates from a woman aged 25 to 39 with Graves' hyperthyroidism that later progressed to Graves' ophthalmopathy. The chain links TRBV12-3 or TRBV12-4 to TRBJ1-4; no clear D. CDR3 nucleotide sequence: TGTGCCAGCAGTTTAGGGTCACGGTCCCCCATCGAAAAACTGTTTTTT. Protein product: CASSLGSRSPIEKLFF.